The rows below give T cell receptor beta chains drawn from one sample of a study of blood T cell repertoires in COVID-19. Sequencing used immunoSEQ multiplex PCR; TCRdb keeps in-frame clones, though not all of them. The sample yields approximately 120,000 clones, approximately 90% seen once. Sequencing used peripheral blood. These TCRs come from a human donor with acute or convalescent COVID-19. The donor label of this sample is uncertain. CDR3s include the opening cysteine and the closing phenylalanine or tryptophan. Fields, in order: CDR3 DNA, CDR3 protein, J gene, V gene, clone size, D gene. D genes are given only for firm matches. Some rows have no size entry. The others give once, few or many, or a class for an expanded clone.

CDR3 DNA: TGTGCCATCAGTGAGTCTGGCAGCCAAGCGGTCTTCTATGGCTACACCTTC; CDR3 protein: CAISESGSQAVFYGYTF; J gene: TRBJ1-2; V gene: TRBV10-3; clone size: once; D gene: .
CDR3 DNA: TGTGCCAGCAGTTGGGGCGGGGGCCCCTATGGCTACACCTTC; CDR3 protein: CASSWGGGPYGYTF; J gene: TRBJ1-2; V gene: TRBV28; clone size: once; D gene: .
CDR3 DNA: TGCGCCAGCAGTTCTACTGGCGGGGGGGGCAATCAGCCCCAGCATTTT; CDR3 protein: CASSSTGGGGNQPQHF; J gene: TRBJ1-5; V gene: TRBV4-1; clone size: once; D gene: .
CDR3 DNA: TGCGCCAGCAGCTTGGAGGGACAGGGCTTGTATGGCTACACCTTC; CDR3 protein: CASSLEGQGLYGYTF; J gene: TRBJ1-2; V gene: TRBV5-1; clone size: .; D gene: TRBD1
CDR3 DNA: TGTGCCGGGAACAGGGGCCACTATGGCTACACCTTC; CDR3 protein: CAGNRGHYGYTF; J gene: TRBJ1-2; V gene: TRBV30; clone size: .; D gene: TRBD1
CDR3 DNA: TGTGCCAGCAGCCAAGACGGGACAGGGTATCTAGCGGGAGTCTACGAGCAGTACTTC; CDR3 protein: CASSQDGTGYLAGVYEQYF; J gene: TRBJ2-7; V gene: TRBV28; clone size: .; D gene: .
CDR3 DNA: TGTGCCAGCAGCTTATTCGAGCGGACCTACACCGGGGAGCTGTTTTTT; CDR3 protein: CASSLFERTYTGELFF; J gene: TRBJ2-2; V gene: TRBV7-6; clone size: .; D gene: .
CDR3 DNA: TGTGCCAGCAGCTTAGATAGAGGGGGACAGTCTGAAGCTTTCTTT; CDR3 protein: CASSLDRGGQSEAFF; J gene: TRBJ1-1; V gene: TRBV7-9; clone size: .; D gene: TRBD1
CDR3 DNA: TGTGCCAGCACCTATGGAGGGAACACTGAAGCTTTCTTT; CDR3 protein: CASTYGGNTEAFF; J gene: TRBJ1-1; V gene: TRBV12-3/TRBV12-4; clone size: .; D gene: .
CDR3 DNA: TGCGCCAGCAGCCGATCTAGCGGGGGGGCTAGGAATGAGCAGTTCTTC; CDR3 protein: CASSRSSGGARNEQFF; J gene: TRBJ2-1; V gene: TRBV5-1; clone size: .; D gene: TRBD2
CDR3 DNA: TGTGCCAGCAGCGAGCGGACAGGGGGCGACACCATATATTTT; CDR3 protein: CASSERTGGDTIYF; J gene: TRBJ1-3; V gene: TRBV6-5; clone size: .; D gene: TRBD1
CDR3 DNA: TGTGCCAGCAGCTTGATCCAGGGGGCGAGGACAGATACGCAGTATTTT; CDR3 protein: CASSLIQGARTDTQYF; J gene: TRBJ2-3; V gene: TRBV7-8; clone size: .; D gene: TRBD1
CDR3 DNA: TGTGCCAGCAGCTTAGCCAAAACCGGGACTAGCTCGTTCTTC; CDR3 protein: CASSLAKTGTSSFF; J gene: TRBJ2-1; V gene: TRBV13; clone size: .; D gene: TRBD2
CDR3 DNA: TGTGCCAGCAGCTTAAACGGGGCGGGGACTGAAGCTTTCTTT; CDR3 protein: CASSLNGAGTEAFF; J gene: TRBJ1-1; V gene: TRBV7-3; clone size: .; D gene: .
CDR3 DNA: TGTGCCAGTAGTGAAGGAGGCCCCTATAACTATGGCTACACCTTC; CDR3 protein: CASSEGGPYNYGYTF; J gene: TRBJ1-2; V gene: TRBV19; clone size: few; D gene: .
CDR3 DNA: TGTGCCAGTAGTTCGACTAGCGGAGCTTACAATGAGCAGTTCTTC; CDR3 protein: CASSSTSGAYNEQFF; J gene: TRBJ2-1; V gene: TRBV19; clone size: few; D gene: TRBD2
CDR3 DNA: TGCGCCAGCAGCTTGGCACAGGACAGTCTCGGCACTGGAAACACCATATATTTT; CDR3 protein: CASSLAQDSLGTGNTIYF; J gene: TRBJ1-3; V gene: TRBV5-1; clone size: .; D gene: .
CDR3 DNA: TGTGCCAGCAGCTTAGCTCCCCACAGGAAAGCTTTCTTT; CDR3 protein: CASSLAPHRKAFF; J gene: TRBJ1-1; V gene: TRBV13; clone size: once; D gene: .
CDR3 DNA: TGTGCCAGCAGTTACGGGCAGCTCCCGGAGTACTTC; CDR3 protein: CASSYGQLPEYF; J gene: TRBJ2-5; V gene: TRBV6-2/TRBV6-3; clone size: .; D gene: .
CDR3 DNA: TGTGCCAGCAGCCATAGCAATCAGCCCCAGCATTTT; CDR3 protein: CASSHSNQPQHF; J gene: TRBJ1-5; V gene: TRBV7-2; clone size: .; D gene: .
CDR3 DNA: TGCGCCAGCAGCCAAGATGGGAGGGGCTCCGGAAACACCATATATTTT; CDR3 protein: CASSQDGRGSGNTIYF; J gene: TRBJ1-3; V gene: TRBV4-1; clone size: .; D gene: .
CDR3 DNA: TGTGCCAGCACCCAAGGAGCTTATGGCTACACCTTC; CDR3 protein: CASTQGAYGYTF; J gene: TRBJ1-2; V gene: TRBV12-3/TRBV12-4; clone size: .; D gene: .
CDR3 DNA: TGCGCCAGCAGCCAAGGGACAGGAGGAAGCAATCAGCCCCAGCATTTT; CDR3 protein: CASSQGTGGSNQPQHF; J gene: TRBJ1-5; V gene: TRBV4-1; clone size: .; D gene: TRBD1
CDR3 DNA: TGTGCCAGTGGCTCCGGGACAGGGGACGGAAACACCATATATTTT; CDR3 protein: CASGSGTGDGNTIYF; J gene: TRBJ1-3; V gene: TRBV19; clone size: .; D gene: TRBD1